One and the same sample provided the 29 T cell receptor beta chains below, sequenced in a study of OX40 agonist ivuxolimab in advanced cancers. Here immunoSEQ multiplex PCR was the method, and the copy in TCRdb shows in-frame clones only, minus some. Here the sample spans about 80,000 clones, about nine tenths being singletons. The sample consisted of CD4+ or CD8+ T cells sorted from blood, taken in a trial of the OX40 agonist ivuxolimab. These receptors originate from an adult with an advanced solid tumor such as melanoma, head and neck, liver or kidney cancer.

The chain combines TRBV4-1 with TRBJ1-1; D unclear. V was cut by 1 base and J by 0 bases, with 9 bases left in between. This CDR3 has 15 residues. CDR1 and CDR2 from the germline V gene are MGHRA and YSYEKL. The CDR3 nucleotides are TGCGCCAGCAGCCAAGTTCCCAGGATGAACACTGAAGCTTTCTTT. As protein: CASSQVPRMNTEAFF.

The chain links TRBV19 to TRBJ2-1; TRBD2 agrees at 13 bases. The ends lost 6 bases at V and 7 bases at J; junction bases unmatched: 9. This CDR3 is built from 16 residues. The germline gives CDR1 LNHDA, CDR2 SQIVND (reference sequence). The CDR3 region has the DNA TGTGCCAGTAGGAACCCTGGGGGACTAGCGGGAAATGAGCAGTTCTTC. It encodes CASRNPGGLAGNEQFF.

The V and J genes are TRBV5-5 and TRBJ1-6; D is ambiguous. Germline-derived CDR1 and CDR2 are SGHKS and YYEKEE (reference sequence). CDR3 size: 15 residues. The V and J ends lost 0 bases and 0 bases respectively, with 4 bases between them. The CDR3 DNA reads TGTGCCAGCAGCTTGGCGGGCTCCTATAATTCACCCCTCCACTTT. Protein sequence: CASSLAGSYNSPLHF.

The V gene is TRBV5-6, the J gene TRBJ2-2; weak D call: TRBD2 (6 bases). V shed 3 bases and J shed 4 bases, with 16 bases lying between them. The CDR3 has 16 residues. Germline-derived CDR1 and CDR2 are SGHDT and YYEEEE. The CDR3 bases are TGTGCCAGCAGCTGGGGATATCGGGAGCTCACCGGGGAGCTGTTTTTT. This codes for CASSWGYRELTGELFF.

This clone was seen only a few times. V and J are TRBV19 and TRBJ1-2; D possibly corresponds to TRBD1 (5 bases). The CDR3 loop spans 13 amino acids. Trimming cost V 5 bases and J 4 bases, with 11 bases left between them. The V gene's germline CDR1 is LNHDA and CDR2 SQIVND (reference sequence). The CDR3 region is CASSVTERYGYTF. Here the CDR3 DNA reads TGTGCCAGTAGTGTGACAGAGCGCTATGGCTACACCTTC. The variable domain in full, completed from reference TRBV19 and TRBJ1-2, reads DGGITQSPKYLFRKEGQNVTLSCEQNLNHDAMYWYRQDPGQGLRLIYYSQIVNDFQKGDIAEGYSVSREKKESFPLTVTSAQKNPTAFYLCASSVTERYGYTFGSGTRLTVV.

The chain links TRBV11-2 to TRBJ1-6, with a weak D call TRBD1 (5 bases). The germline gives CDR1 SGHAT, CDR2 FQNNGV. Trimming left V 1 base short and J 9 bases short, with 13 bases between. This CDR3 is 15 amino acids long. CDR3 sequence: CASSLGNSGGSPLHF. CDR3 nucleotides: TGTGCCAGCAGCTTAGGGAACTCGGGGGGTTCACCCCTCCACTTT.

The rearrangement uses TRBV28 and TRBJ1-5; 8 nucleotides agree with TRBD1. CDR3 length: 14 amino acids. Germline V gene lookup returns CDR1 MDHEN and CDR2 SYDVKM. Unmatched junction bases numbered 6, after V lost 6 bases and J lost 5 bases. CDR3 sequence reads: CASRPTGDHQPQHF. The CDR3 DNA sequence: TGTGCCAGCAGGCCGACAGGGGATCATCAGCCCCAGCATTTT.

This chain links TRBV11-2 with TRBJ1-2; D not certain. Germline-derived CDR1 and CDR2 are SGHAT and FQNNGV. This CDR3 is 15 amino acids long. V was cut by 2 bases and J by 2 bases, with 12 bases left in between. In DNA form, the CDR3 reads TGTGCCAGCAGCTTACGAGGTGGCTGGAACTATGGCTACACCTTC. It translates to CASSLRGGWNYGYTF.

This chain joins TRBV27 and TRBJ2-2, with 10 bases identical to TRBD1. Germline values: CDR1 MNHEY, CDR2 SMNVEV (reference sequence). V lost 5 bases and J lost 3; bases outside the gene matches: 18. This CDR3 region has 20 residues. DNA for the CDR3: TGTGCCAGCAGTAACGATCACCGAGGGACAGGGGTTGGGTACACCGGGGAGCTGTTTTTT. This encodes CASSNDHRGTGVGYTGELFF.

V usage is TRBV25-1 and J usage is TRBJ2-1; TRBD2 matches at 8 bases. V trimming: 2 bases; J trimming: 8 bases; junction bases outside the gene matches: 14. The CDR3 contains 17 residues. Germline V gene lookup returns CDR1 MGHDK and CDR2 SYGVNS. Here the CDR3 reads CASSEGSSGLQFHEQFF. The DNA for the CDR3 is TGTGCCAGCAGTGAAGGCTCTAGCGGGTTGCAGTTCCATGAGCAGTTCTTC.

J is TRBJ2-3 and V is TRBV7-2; possible D gene TRBD2, 5 bases. The CDR3 covers 13 residues. The germline V gene encodes CDR1 SGHTA and CDR2 FQGNSA. Trimming pared 6 bases from V and 6 bases from J, leaving 13 bases between. CDR3 nucleotides: TGTGCCAGCAGTCAACTAAGAGGGGATACGCAGTATTTT. Amino acids: CASSQLRGDTQYF.

A single count supports this clone. The rearrangement uses TRBV27 and TRBJ1-6, with TRBD1 matching over 7 bases. With V trimmed by 5 bases and J by 6 bases, 4 bases remained unmatched. This CDR3 comprises 14 residues. The germline V gene encodes CDR1 MNHEY and CDR2 SMNVEV (reference sequence). As DNA, the CDR3 is TGTGCCAGCAGTCCCCGGGACAGTAATTCACCCCTCCACTTT. This gives the protein CASSPRDSNSPLHF.

J is TRBJ1-2 and V is TRBV15; D is possibly TRBD1 (5 bases). The CDR3 has 15 amino acids. Germline-derived CDR1 and CDR2 are LNHNV and YYDKDF (reference sequence). Trimming took 0 bases from V and 3 from J, leaving 11 bases between them. The CDR3 bases are TGTGCCACCAGCAGAGAGACCGACAGCTACTATGGCTACACCTTC. The encoded protein is CATSRETDSYYGYTF.

The chain has TRBV9 and TRBJ2-3; 10 bases align to TRBD2. This CDR3 contains 16 residues. Germline trimming cut 0 bases from V and 3 bases from J; bases unmatched to any gene: 4. Germline V CDR1 and CDR2: SGDLS, YYNGEE. CDR3 coding DNA: TGTGCCAGCAGCGTAGGAGCTAGCGGGAGAACAGATACGCAGTATTTT. As protein: CASSVGASGRTDTQYF.

The chain combines TRBV5-1 with TRBJ2-1; D might be TRBD2 (5 bases). The V end was cut by 4 bases, the J end by 6 bases, with 14 bases between. This CDR3 has 14 residues. Looked up from germline, CDR1 is SGHRS and CDR2 is YFSETQ. Written as DNA, the CDR3 is TGCGCCAGCAGCCTAACTAGTATGGTCAATGAGCAGTTCTTC. This codes for CASSLTSMVNEQFF. Complete variable domain (other parts from reference TRBV5-1 and TRBJ2-1): KAGVTQTPRYLIKTRGQQVTLSCSPISGHRSVSWYQQTPGQGLQFLFEYFSETQRNKGNFPGRFSGRQFSNSRSEMNVSTLELGDSALYLCASSLTSMVNEQFFGPGTRLTVL.

The chain couples TRBV14 to TRBJ1-2; D perhaps matches TRBD1 (6 bases). Per germline, CDR1 SGHDN and CDR2 FVKESK. The CDR3 is 16 residues long. The ends were cut back, 4 bases at V and 6 bases at J, with 21 bases in the middle. CDR3 coding DNA: TGTGCCAGCAGCCTAACGTCCCCGACAGGTGGGAATGGCTACACCTTC. Translated: CASSLTSPTGGNGYTF.

The gene calls are TRBV18 and TRBJ1-2; unclear D gene. The germline gives CDR1 KGHSH, CDR2 LQKENI. Trimming took 3 bases from V and 7 from J, leaving 15 bases between them. The CDR3 spans 14 residues. As DNA, the CDR3 is TGTGCCAGCTCACCTCCGGCAGACCGATCTGGCTACACCTTC. This codes for CASSPPADRSGYTF.

This chain joins TRBV2 and TRBJ1-6; D gene uncertain. V lost 7 bases and J lost 5, with 12 bases in between. Germline loops: CDR1 SNHLY, CDR2 FYNNEI. The CDR3 length is 14 residues. CDR3 sequence (DNA): TGTGCCAGCAACAGAGTCGTAGATAATTCACCCCTCCACTTT. This gives the protein CASNRVVDNSPLHF.

The V and J genes are TRBV6-5 and TRBJ2-5, with TRBD2 identical over 8 bases. The CDR3 runs 14 residues. The germline V gene encodes CDR1 MNHEY and CDR2 SVGAGI. V was clipped by 6 bases and J by 4 bases; unmatched bases: 7. The CDR3 coding sequence is TGTGCCAGCAGCACGCAAGCGGGAGTAGAGACCCAGTACTTC. Amino acids: CASSTQAGVETQYF.

The chain links TRBV30 to TRBJ2-2, with 7 bases lining up with TRBD2. This CDR3 is built from 13 residues. After removal of 3 bases from V and 10 bases from J, the junction contained 8 bases not matched to a gene. Germline-derived CDR1 and CDR2 are GTSNPN and SVGIG (reference sequence). CDR3 residues: CAWSAGAAEELFF. The DNA for the CDR3 is TGTGCCTGGAGCGCGGGAGCCGCGGAGGAGCTGTTTTTT.

This rearrangement joins TRBV7-6 to TRBJ2-6, with D unclear. Germline CDR1 is SGHVS and CDR2 is FNYEAQ. The V and J ends lost 5 bases and 0 bases respectively, with 8 bases between them. The CDR3 runs to 15 residues. Here the CDR3 reads CASSPPISGANVLTF. For the CDR3, the DNA is TGTGCCAGCAGCCCCCCGATCTCTGGGGCCAACGTCCTGACTTTC.

The rearrangement links TRBV7-3 to TRBJ2-7, with a tentative D call TRBD2 (5 bases). Looked up from germline, CDR1 is SGHTA and CDR2 is FQGTGA. The ends were cut back, 4 bases at V and 3 bases at J, with 10 bases in the middle. CDR3 size: 13 residues. CDR3 bases: TGTGCCAGCAGCTCGAGGGTTTGCTACGAGCAGTACTTC. Translated, it gives CASSSRVCYEQYF.

V gene TRBV5-1 combines with J gene TRBJ2-3; 8 nucleotides match TRBD2. The CDR3 is made up of 14 amino acids. The J segment lost 4 bases and the V segment lost 4 bases, leaving 5 bases of the junction unmatched. In germline, CDR1 is SGHRS, CDR2 YFSETQ. CDR3 sequence (DNA): TGCGCCAGCAGCCGGCAGACTAGCGCAGATACGCAGTATTTT. Translated, it gives CASSRQTSADTQYF.

V and J are TRBV10-3 and TRBJ2-5; D remains ambiguous. The CDR3 has 13 residues. Trimming took off 4 bases at V and 2 bases at J, with 8 bases between the two ends. The V gene's germline CDR1 is ENHRY and CDR2 SYGVKD. CDR3 loop: CAISGRVQETQYF. Written as DNA, the CDR3 is TGTGCCATCAGTGGAAGGGTGCAAGAGACCCAGTACTTC.

V usage is TRBV11-2 and J usage is TRBJ2-5; tentatively, D is TRBD1 or TRBD2 (6 bases each). Trimming removed 4 bases from V and 1 base from J, with 19 bases in between. There are 17 residues in the CDR3. The germline V gene has CDR1 SGHAT and CDR2 FQNNGV. DNA for the CDR3: TGTGCCAGCAGCTCAAGTGGCGGAGGGGGGATCCAAGAGACCCAGTACTTC. As protein: CASSSSGGGGIQETQYF.

CDR3: CASFTTGETQYF. For the CDR3, the DNA is TGTGCCAGCTTCACCACCGGAGAGACCCAGTACTTC. This chain joins TRBV18 and TRBJ2-5, with D hard to call. The CDR3 runs 12 residues. V lost 7 bases, J lost 4 bases, and 10 bases lay in between. From germline, CDR1 is KGHSH and CDR2 LQKENI.

This chain joins TRBV7-2 and TRBJ2-7; 10 nucleotides align to TRBD2. Germline trimming cut 5 bases from V and 4 bases from J; bases unmatched to any gene: 5. In germline, CDR1 is SGHTA, CDR2 FQGNSA. The length of the CDR3 is 14 residues. The CDR3: CASSLFSGRYEQYF. In DNA form, the CDR3 reads TGTGCCAGCAGCCTGTTTAGCGGGAGGTACGAGCAGTACTTC.

The chain carries TRBV2 and TRBJ2-1; 8 positions match TRBD2. Germline CDR1 and CDR2: SNHLY and FYNNEI. V was pared by 3 bases and J by 1 base, with 5 bases of the junction left unmatched. This CDR3 has 16 amino acids. The CDR3 loop is CASSESGGTSYNEQFF. In DNA form, the CDR3 reads TGTGCCAGCAGTGAGAGCGGGGGCACTTCCTACAATGAGCAGTTCTTC.

The chain couples TRBV5-5 to TRBJ1-1; no clear D gene. The CDR3 is made up of 13 amino acids. The V gene's germline CDR1 is SGHKS and CDR2 YYEKEE (reference sequence). Trimming stripped 0 bases from V and 7 bases from J, with 10 bases between. CDR3 loop: CASSLATISEAFF. CDR3 coding DNA: TGTGCCAGCAGCTTGGCAACAATTAGTGAAGCTTTCTTT.